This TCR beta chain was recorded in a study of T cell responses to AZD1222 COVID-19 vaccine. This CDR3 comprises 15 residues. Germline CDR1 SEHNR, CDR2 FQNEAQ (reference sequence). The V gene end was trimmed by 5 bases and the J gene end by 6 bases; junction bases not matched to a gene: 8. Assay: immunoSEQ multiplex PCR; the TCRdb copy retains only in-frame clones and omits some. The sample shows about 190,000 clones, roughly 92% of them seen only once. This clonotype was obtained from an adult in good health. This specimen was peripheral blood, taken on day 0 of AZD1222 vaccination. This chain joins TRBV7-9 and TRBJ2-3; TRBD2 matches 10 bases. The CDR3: CASSQGAGGTDTQYF. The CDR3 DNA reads TGTGCCAGCAGCCAAGGAGCGGGGGGGACGGATACGCAGTATTTT.